One sample yielded the 14 T cell receptor beta chains listed below, sequenced in a study of cytomegalovirus exposure and HLA in healthy donors. PCR was performed using 60 Vbeta and 13 Jbeta primers. Data came from immunoSEQ multiplex PCR; TCRdb stores just in-frame clones and leaves some out. The table includes 200,000 or so clones, approximately 80% detected once. Sequenced sample: PBMCs. These receptor sequences come from a male donor in good health and CMV-seronegative.

This clone was seen just once. In DNA form, the CDR3 reads TGTGCCAGCAGCCGACTAGCGGGAGAGGTGGCCGGGGAGCTGTTTTTT. Protein: CASSRLAGEVAGELFF. This chain joins TRBV11-2 and TRBJ2-2; 12 bases are a match to TRBD2. CDR1 and CDR2 (germline): SGHAT, FQNNGV. The CDR3 is 16 amino acids. The V and J ends lost 5 bases and 6 bases, in that order; junction bases with no gene match: 7.

The CDR3 is CATSLAHEQYF. The CDR3 DNA reads TGTGCCACCAGCCTCGCGCACGAGCAGTACTTC. The V and J genes are TRBV15 and TRBJ2-7; D gene ambiguous. Per germline, CDR1 LNHNV and CDR2 YYDKDF (reference sequence). V lost 5 bases and J lost 5, with 7 bases in between. This CDR3 region has 11 residues.

This chain connects TRBV2 to TRBJ1-2; D is unclear. The CDR3 consists of 13 residues. Germline V gives CDR1 SNHLY, CDR2 FYNNEI. Trimming cost V 7 bases and J 0 bases, with 9 bases left between them. The CDR3 DNA follows: TGTGCCAGCAACCAGGAGGCTAACTATGGCTACACCTTC. This gives the protein CASNQEANYGYTF.

This CDR3 is CASSDRQDQGYTF. The DNA for the CDR3 is TGTGCCAGCAGTGATCGACAGGATCAAGGCTACACCTTC. This rearrangement joins TRBV6-1 to TRBJ1-2; a weak D match, TRBD1 (6 bases). Germline values: CDR1 MNHNS, CDR2 SASEGT. The germline V and J ends were trimmed by 3 bases and 8 bases, with 13 bases remaining between them. The CDR3 contains 13 residues.

V gene TRBV6-6 combines with J gene TRBJ2-1; D is perhaps TRBD2 (5 bases). The germline V gene has CDR1 MNHNY and CDR2 SVGAGI (reference sequence). The ends were cut back, 8 bases at V and 3 bases at J, with 11 bases in the middle. The CDR3 is made up of 13 amino acids. In DNA, the CDR3 is TGTGCCAGCCAGGACTTGCTCTACAATGAGCAGTTCTTC. It is translated as CASQDLLYNEQFF.

The V and J genes are TRBV25-1 and TRBJ2-7; no clear D gene. Germline loops: CDR1 MGHDK, CDR2 SYGVNS. Trimming removed 8 bases at V and 0 bases at J, with 11 bases between. This CDR3 is 13 amino acids long. For the CDR3, the DNA is TGTGCCAGCTCCGCGAGCGACTCCTACGAGCAGTACTTC. Protein sequence: CASSASDSYEQYF.

This CDR3 reads CASSPTFQDTYEQYF. The CDR3 DNA reads as TGCGCCAGCAGCCCCACCTTCCAGGACACCTACGAGCAGTACTTC. The V and J genes are TRBV4-1 and TRBJ2-7, with D tentatively TRBD1 (5 bases). CDR1 is MGHRA and CDR2 is YSYEKL in the germline V gene. CDR3 length equals 15 residues. Trimming shortened V by 4 bases and J by 2 bases, and 15 bases separated the two germline ends.

This chain links TRBV4-2 with TRBJ2-7, with TRBD2 matching over 8 bases. Germline V gene data show CDR1 as LGHNA and CDR2 as YNFKEQ. Unmatched junction bases numbered 10, after V lost 0 bases and J lost 6 bases. This CDR3 has 16 amino acids. This chain's CDR3 is CASSQEAMGLVGEQYF. CDR3 in DNA: TGTGCCAGCAGCCAAGAGGCCATGGGACTAGTCGGCGAGCAGTACTTC.

Only one count was recorded for this clone. This CDR3 reads CASSSLGLAGASEQFF. DNA for the CDR3: TGTGCCAGCAGCTCTCTGGGACTAGCGGGAGCAAGTGAGCAGTTCTTC. V usage is TRBV5-6 and J usage is TRBJ2-1; 14 positions agree with TRBD2. The CDR3 length is 16 residues. The junction had 8 bases not matched to a gene; V was cut back by 3 bases and J by 9 bases. Germline values: CDR1 SGHDT, CDR2 YYEEEE.

The chain uses TRBV29-1 and TRBJ2-1; 8 bases line up with TRBD1. V lost 8 bases and J lost 7; bases outside the gene matches: 13. CDR1 SQVTM and CDR2 ANQGSEA come from the germline V gene. The CDR3 contains 14 residues. The CDR3 DNA follows: TGCAGCACCTGGGGGCAGGGGGCGAATAATGAGCAGTTCTTC. This gives the protein CSTWGQGANNEQFF.

About this clone: Other DNA sequences in the same sample also yield this CDR3. The V call is TRBV28, the J call TRBJ2-7; D might be TRBD2 (7 bases). V was shortened by 2 bases and J by 3 bases, with 11 bases between the two germline ends. Germline lookup yields CDR1 MDHEN and CDR2 SYDVKM. This CDR3 has 14 amino acids. As DNA, the CDR3 is TGTGCCAGCAGTTTAACGGGGGGCTACTACGAGCAGTACTTC. Translated, it gives CASSLTGGYYEQYF.

The V gene is TRBV9, the J gene TRBJ1-1; weak D call: TRBD1 (6 bases). V lost 0 bases and J 1 base, leaving 13 bases between the germline ends. Per the germline V gene, CDR1 is SGDLS and CDR2 is YYNGEE. The CDR3 loop spans 16 amino acids. This chain's CDR3 is CASSVGPTGSNTEAFF. DNA for the CDR3: TGTGCCAGCAGCGTAGGCCCGACAGGCTCGAACACTGAAGCTTTCTTT.

The gene calls are TRBV6-1 and TRBJ1-4; no clear D. Deletions cut 5 bases from V and 3 bases from J, with 7 bases between. CDR3 length: 13 residues. CDR1 is MNHNS, CDR2 SASEGT, per germline. In DNA, the CDR3 is TGTGCCAGCAGTTCGCGGTCTAATGAAAAACTGTTTTTT. This encodes CASSSRSNEKLFF.

This clone was seen ten or more times. J is TRBJ2-1 and V is TRBV6-4; D may be TRBD2 (6 bases). CDR1 MRHNA and CDR2 SNTAGT come from the germline V gene. This CDR3 is 14 amino acids long. Trimming removed 5 bases from V and 2 bases from J, with 10 bases in between. CDR3 loop: CASSSGSAYNEQFF. The CDR3 bases are TGTGCCAGCAGTAGCGGGTCCGCCTACAATGAGCAGTTCTTC.